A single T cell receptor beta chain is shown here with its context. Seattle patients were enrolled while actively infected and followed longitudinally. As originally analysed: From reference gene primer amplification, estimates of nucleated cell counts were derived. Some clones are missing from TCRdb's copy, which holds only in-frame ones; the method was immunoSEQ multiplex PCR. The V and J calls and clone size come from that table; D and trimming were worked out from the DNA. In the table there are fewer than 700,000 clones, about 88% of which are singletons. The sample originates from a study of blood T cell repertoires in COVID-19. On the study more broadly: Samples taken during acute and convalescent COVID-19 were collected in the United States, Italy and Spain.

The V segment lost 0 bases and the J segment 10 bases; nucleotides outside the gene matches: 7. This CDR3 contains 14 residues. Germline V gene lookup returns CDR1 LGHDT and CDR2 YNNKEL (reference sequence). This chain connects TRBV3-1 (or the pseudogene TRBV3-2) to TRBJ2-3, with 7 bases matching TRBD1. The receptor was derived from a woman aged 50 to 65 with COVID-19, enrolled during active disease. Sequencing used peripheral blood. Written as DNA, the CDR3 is TGTGCCAGCAGCCAAGATCGGGCAGGGGGTGCGCAGTATTTT. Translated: CASSQDRAGGAQYF.